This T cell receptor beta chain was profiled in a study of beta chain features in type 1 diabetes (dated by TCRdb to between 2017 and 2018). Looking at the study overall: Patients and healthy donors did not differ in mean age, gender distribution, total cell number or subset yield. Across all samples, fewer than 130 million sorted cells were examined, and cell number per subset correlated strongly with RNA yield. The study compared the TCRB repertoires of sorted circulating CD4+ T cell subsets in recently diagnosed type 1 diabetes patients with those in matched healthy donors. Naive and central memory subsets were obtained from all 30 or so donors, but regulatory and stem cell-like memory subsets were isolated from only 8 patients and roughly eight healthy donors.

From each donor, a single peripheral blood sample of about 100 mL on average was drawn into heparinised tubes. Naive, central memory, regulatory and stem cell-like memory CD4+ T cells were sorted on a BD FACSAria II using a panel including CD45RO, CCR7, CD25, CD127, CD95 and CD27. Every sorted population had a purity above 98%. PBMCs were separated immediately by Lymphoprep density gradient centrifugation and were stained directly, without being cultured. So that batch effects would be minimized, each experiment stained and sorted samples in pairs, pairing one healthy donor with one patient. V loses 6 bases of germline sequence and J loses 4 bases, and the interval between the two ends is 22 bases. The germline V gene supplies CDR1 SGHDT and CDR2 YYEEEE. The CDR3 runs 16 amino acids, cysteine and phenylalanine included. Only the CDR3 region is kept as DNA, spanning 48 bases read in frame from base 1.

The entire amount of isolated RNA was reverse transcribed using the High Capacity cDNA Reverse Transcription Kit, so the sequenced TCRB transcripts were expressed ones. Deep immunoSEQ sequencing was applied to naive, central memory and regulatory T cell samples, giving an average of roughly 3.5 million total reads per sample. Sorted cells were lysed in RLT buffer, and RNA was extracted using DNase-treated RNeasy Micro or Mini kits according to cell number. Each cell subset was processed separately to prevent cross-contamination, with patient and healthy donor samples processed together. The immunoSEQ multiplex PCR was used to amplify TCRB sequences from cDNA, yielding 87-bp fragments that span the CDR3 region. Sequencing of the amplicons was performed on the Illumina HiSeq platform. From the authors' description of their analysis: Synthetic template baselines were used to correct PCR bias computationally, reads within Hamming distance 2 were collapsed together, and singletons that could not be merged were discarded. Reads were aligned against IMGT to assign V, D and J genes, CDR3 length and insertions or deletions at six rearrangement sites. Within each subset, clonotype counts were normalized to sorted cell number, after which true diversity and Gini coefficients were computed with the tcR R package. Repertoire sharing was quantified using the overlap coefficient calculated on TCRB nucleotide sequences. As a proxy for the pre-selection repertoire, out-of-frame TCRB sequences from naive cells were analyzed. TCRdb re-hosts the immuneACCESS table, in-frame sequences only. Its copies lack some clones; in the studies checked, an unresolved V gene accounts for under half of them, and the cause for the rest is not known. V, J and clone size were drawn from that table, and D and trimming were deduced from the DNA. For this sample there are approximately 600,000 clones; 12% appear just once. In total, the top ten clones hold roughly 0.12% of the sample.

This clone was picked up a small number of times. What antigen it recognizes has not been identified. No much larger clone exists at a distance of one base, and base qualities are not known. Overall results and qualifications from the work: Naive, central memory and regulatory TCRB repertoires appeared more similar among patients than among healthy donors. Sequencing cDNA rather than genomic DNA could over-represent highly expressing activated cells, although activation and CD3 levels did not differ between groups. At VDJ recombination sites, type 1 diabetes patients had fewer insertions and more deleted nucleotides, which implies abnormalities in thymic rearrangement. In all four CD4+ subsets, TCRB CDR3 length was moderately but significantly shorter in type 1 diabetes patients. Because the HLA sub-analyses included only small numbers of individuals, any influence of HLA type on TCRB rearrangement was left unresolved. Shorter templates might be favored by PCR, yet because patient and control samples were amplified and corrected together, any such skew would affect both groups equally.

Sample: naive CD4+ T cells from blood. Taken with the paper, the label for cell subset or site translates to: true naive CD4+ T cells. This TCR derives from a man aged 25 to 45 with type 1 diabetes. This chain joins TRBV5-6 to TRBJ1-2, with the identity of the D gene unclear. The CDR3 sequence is CASTQSGRSQSYGYTF. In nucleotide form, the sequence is TGTGCCAGCACCCAGTCGGGCAGAAGTCAGTCCTATGGCTACACCTTC. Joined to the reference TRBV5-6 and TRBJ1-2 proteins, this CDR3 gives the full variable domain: DAGVTQSPTHLIKTRGQQVTLRCSPKSGHDTVSWYQQALGQGPQFIFQYYEEEERQRGNFPDRFSGHQFPNYSSELNVNALLLGDSALYLCASTQSGRSQSYGYTFGSGTRLTVV.